The 11 T cell receptor beta chains listed next were all sequenced from one sample in a study of blood T cell repertoires in COVID-19. The table came from immunoSEQ multiplex PCR; TCRdb's copy has only in-frame clones and leaves some out. The data hold roughly 200,000 clones, with around 87% observed a single time. Sequencing input: PBMCs or T cells enriched from blood (not recorded which). Every receptor here comes from a man aged 25-40 years in a cohort exposed to, infected with or recovered from COVID-19 (not recorded which).

The gene calls are TRBV6-5 and TRBJ1-5, with D maybe TRBD1 (5 bases). CDR1 is MNHEY and CDR2 is SVGAGI in the germline V gene. The germline V and J ends were trimmed by 2 bases and 3 bases, with 11 bases remaining between them. The CDR3 is 15 amino acids. CDR3 in DNA: TGTGCCAGCAGTTACGCCCCGGGGGTCAATCAGCCCCAGCATTTT. It yields the protein CASSYAPGVNQPQHF.

The chain uses TRBV10-1 and TRBJ2-1; a possible D gene is TRBD1 (6 bases). This CDR3 is 14 amino acids long. Trimming cost V 3 bases and J 3 bases, with 9 bases left between them. CDR1 and CDR2 from the germline V gene are WNHNN and SYGVQD (reference sequence). The chain's CDR3 is CASSDGGHYNEQFF. In DNA, the CDR3 is TGCGCCAGCAGTGATGGGGGCCACTACAATGAGCAGTTCTTC.

This clone was seen only once. V gene TRBV28 combines with J gene TRBJ2-3, with 15 bases that match TRBD2. Germline CDR1 is MDHEN and CDR2 is SYDVKM. The CDR3 consists of 19 residues. With 7 bases clipped from V and 2 bases from J, the junction kept 13 bases outside the gene matches. CDR3 residues: CASTLGLAGGSSYTDTQYF. CDR3 in DNA: TGTGCCAGCACCCTGGGACTAGCGGGAGGATCGTCCTACACAGATACGCAGTATTTT.

The rearrangement links TRBV28 to TRBJ1-2, with 7 nucleotides matching TRBD1. Germline values: CDR1 MDHEN, CDR2 SYDVKM. The CDR3 is made up of 13 amino acids. V lost 6 bases, J lost 3 bases, and 4 bases stayed unmatched. The CDR3: CASRLGTDYGYTF. For the CDR3, the DNA is TGTGCCAGCAGACTCGGGACAGACTATGGCTACACCTTC.

The chain links TRBV4-1 to TRBJ2-2; TRBD2 agrees at 11 bases. CDR3 length: 18 amino acids. V was pared by 4 bases and J by 2 bases, with 9 bases of the junction left unmatched. Germline V gives CDR1 MGHRA, CDR2 YSYEKL. CDR3 nucleotides: TGCGCCAGCAGCCCTTTACTAGCGGGAGCGGAAAACACCGGGGAGCTGTTTTTT. Protein: CASSPLLAGAENTGELFF.

The chain is built from TRBV6-4 and TRBJ1-1; TRBD1 is a possible D gene (5 bases). The CDR3 is made up of 13 amino acids. Germline V gene data show CDR1 as MRHNA and CDR2 as SNTAGT. V was shortened by 2 bases and J by 1 base, with 5 bases between the two germline ends. The CDR3 region is CASSDRGNTEAFF. The CDR3 nucleotides are TGTGCCAGCAGTGACAGGGGGAACACTGAAGCTTTCTTT.

With respect to this clone: Relative to the germline gene, one junction end is altered; a read error may explain this. The chain links TRBV7-7 to TRBJ2-7, with TRBD1 matching over 10 bases. The CDR3 sequence is 15 residues long. Germline values: CDR1 SSHAT, CDR2 FNYEAQ (reference sequence). CDR3 sequence reads: CASSPGTGDSYEQYF. The CDR3 coding sequence is TGTGCTAGCAGTCCCGGGACAGGGGACTCCTACGAGCAGTACTTC.

The chain joins TRBV23-1 to TRBJ2-7; 12 bases fit TRBD1. TRBV23-1 is reported as an ORF; its role is uncertain. The length of the CDR3 is 18 residues. With 0 bases clipped from V and 4 bases from J, the junction kept 10 bases outside the gene matches. The CDR3 DNA sequence: TGCGCCAGCAGTCAATCAGTACCCGGGACAGGGGGCGAGTACGAGCAGTACTTC. Protein: CASSQSVPGTGGEYEQYF.

The J gene is TRBJ2-7, the V gene TRBV10-3; 9 bases fit TRBD2. CDR1 ENHRY and CDR2 SYGVKD come from the germline V gene. This CDR3 comprises 16 residues. Trimming cost V 5 bases and J 0 bases; bases outside gene matches: 8. Here the CDR3 DNA reads TGTGCCATCAGTATTAGCGGGAGAAACAACTCCTACGAGCAGTACTTC. It specifies CAISISGRNNSYEQYF.

The CDR3 protein is CASSFKRSYEQYF. The CDR3 DNA is TGTGCCAGCAGTTTTAAACGCAGCTACGAGCAGTACTTC. V is TRBV27 and J is TRBJ2-7, with D unclear. Germline V gene data show CDR1 as MNHEY and CDR2 as SMNVEV (reference sequence). The CDR3 length is 13 residues. With 3 bases removed from V and 3 bases from J, the gap between germline ends came to 9 bases.

The chain couples TRBV2 to TRBJ1-6; D gene ambiguous. This CDR3 has 14 residues. V lost 6 bases and J 8 bases, leaving 14 bases between the germline ends. CDR1 SNHLY and CDR2 FYNNEI come from the germline V gene. The CDR3: CASRPQASYSPLHF. DNA of the CDR3: TGTGCCAGCAGGCCTCAAGCATCATATTCACCCCTCCACTTT. The full variable domain, completed using reference TRBV2 and TRBJ1-6, is EPEVTQTPSHQVTQMGQEVILRCVPISNHLYFYWYRQILGQKVEFLVSFYNNEISEKSEIFDDQFSVERPDGSNFTLKIRSTKLEDSAMYFCASRPQASYSPLHFGNGTRLTVT.